The present TCR beta chain was sequenced within a study of blood T cell repertoires in COVID-19. V dropped 5 bases and J dropped 3; count of bases not matched to a gene: 2. From germline, CDR1 is SGHDT and CDR2 YYEEEE. The CDR3 extends over 13 amino acids. The repertoire was sequenced with immunoSEQ multiplex PCR; TCRdb's copy has only in-frame clones and lacks some. The profile shows about 80,000 clones, roughly 87% of them singletons. This clone was seen more than once but under ten times. The genes are TRBV5-6 and TRBJ2-7, with 10 bases matching TRBD2. Sample: peripheral blood. The sequence came from a woman of 80 years or more with active or convalescent COVID-19. The CDR3 region is CASRVAGGYEQYF. CDR3 nucleotide sequence: TGTGCCAGCAGGGTAGCGGGAGGCTACGAGCAGTACTTC.